The clone carrying this T cell receptor (beta chain) has only a few counts. The CDR3 runs 16 residues. Germline lookup yields CDR1 SGHTA and CDR2 FQGNSA. The ends lost 1 base at V and 4 bases at J; junction bases unmatched: 10. These data belong to a study of T-cell memory formation after mild COVID-19. Study at large: Clusters of TCRs were largely donor specific.

cDNA libraries for TCR alpha and TCR beta, carrying sample barcodes and UMIs, came from 5'RACE with constant-segment primers. TCRdb reprocessed the 5' RACE reads with MiXCR, giving one entry per CDR3 protein. In the table there are about 620,000 distinct CDR3 sequences, more than 15% of which are singletons. The receptor comes from an adult woman who had mild COVID-19 (a few samples of this study predate the infection). Cell type and time point are not known. The source material was PBMCs or a T cell subset sorted from them (not recorded which). The chain joins TRBV7-2 to TRBJ2-7; TRBD2 agrees at 7 bases. The CDR3 nucleotides are TGTGCCAGCAGCTTAGTGTATTACGGGACTAATTACGAGCAGTACTTC. Translated: CASSLVYYGTNYEQYF.